The 12 T cell receptor beta chains in this list originate from one sample, sequenced in a study of identical twins. TCRdb reprocessed the 5' RACE reads with MiXCR, giving one entry per CDR3 protein. The sample has fewer than 350,000 distinct CDR3 sequences; about 8.1% are singletons. This same sample was also part of a study on yellow fever vaccine responses in identical twins.

Material: memory (CD45RO+) T cells sorted from blood. These receptors were obtained from a woman younger than 35 in good health.

In its sample, this clonotype was seen many times. The chain is built from TRBV20-1 and TRBJ2-7, with 8 bases fitting TRBD2. The CDR3 covers 16 residues. The trim removed 0 bases at V and 5 bases at J, leaving 12 bases unmatched. Germline V gene sequence: CDR1 DFQATT, CDR2 SNEGSKA (reference sequence). The CDR3 DNA reads as TGCAGTGCTAGAGATTATCAGCGGGAGACACTCAACGAGCAGTACTTC. Amino acid sequence: CSARDYQRETLNEQYF.

Ten or more counts support this clonotype. The rearrangement uses TRBV7-9 and TRBJ1-5; D uncertain. The germline V and J ends were trimmed by 1 base and 6 bases, with 7 bases remaining between them. The germline CDR1 and CDR2 sequences are SEHNR and FQNEAQ (reference sequence). This CDR3 comprises 13 residues. CDR3 sequence reads: CASSLGVGQPQHF. CDR3 nucleotide sequence: TGTGCCAGCAGCTTAGGAGTAGGTCAGCCCCAGCATTTT.

The rearrangement uses TRBV10-3 and TRBJ2-1; 13 bases are shared with TRBD2. The V and J ends lost 4 bases and 9 bases, in that order; junction bases with no gene match: 3. Per the germline V gene, CDR1 is ENHRY and CDR2 is SYGVKD. This CDR3 region has 14 residues. CDR3 in DNA: TGTGCCATCAGTGGGACTAGCGGGGGAGGTGAGCAGTTCTTC. Its translation: CAISGTSGGGEQFF.

This rearrangement joins TRBV14 to TRBJ2-7, with unresolved D. The CDR3 sequence is 17 residues long. CDR1 and CDR2 (germline): SGHDN, FVKESK. V dropped 5 bases and J dropped 4 bases, with 24 bases sitting between them. The CDR3 is CASSKKEGRRALYEQYF. CDR3 coding DNA: TGTGCCAGCAGCAAAAAAGAAGGTCGTAGAGCCCTTTACGAGCAGTACTTC.

The chain recombines TRBV27 with TRBJ2-2, with 9 bases matching TRBD1. The CDR3 consists of 17 residues. Per the germline V gene, CDR1 is MNHEY and CDR2 is SMNVEV (reference sequence). V was clipped by 6 bases and J by 4 bases; unmatched bases: 12. Here the CDR3 DNA reads TGTGCCAGCAGCCTGAAACCGGGACAGGGAGCCACCGGGGAGCTGTTTTTT. This sequence encodes CASSLKPGQGATGELFF.

The V and J genes are TRBV28 and TRBJ2-7; either TRBD1 or TRBD2 may supply D (6 bases each). The germline gives CDR1 MDHEN, CDR2 SYDVKM. This CDR3 contains 16 residues. The germline V and J ends were trimmed by 7 bases and 4 bases, with 23 bases remaining between them. CDR3 bases: TGTGCCAGCACCCCCGGGGGCGGGACACATTTTTACGAGCAGTACTTC. This sequence encodes CASTPGGGTHFYEQYF.

The chain couples TRBV6-2 or TRBV6-3 to TRBJ2-1; TRBD2 matches 9 bases. J gave up 4 bases and V 6 bases, and 4 bases lay outside the gene matches. Germline V gives CDR1 MNHEY, CDR2 SVGEGT. The CDR3 is 14 residues long. CDR3 DNA sequence: TGTGCCAGCAGGAGCGGGGGGCGATACAATGAGCAGTTCTTC. It translates to CASRSGGRYNEQFF.

In this sample, this clonotype turned up a few times. The chain is built from TRBV7-8 and TRBJ2-2; 8 bases fit TRBD2. Trimming cost V 5 bases and J 0 bases; bases outside gene matches: 2. The CDR3 covers 15 residues. Germline CDR1 reads SGHVS; CDR2 reads FQNEAQ. The CDR3 region has the DNA TGTGCCAGCAGCGCGGGACTAGCGAACACCGGGGAGCTGTTTTTT. It encodes CASSAGLANTGELFF.

This clonotype was observed a handful of times. V is TRBV19 and J is TRBJ2-7; D perhaps matches TRBD1 (5 bases). This CDR3 is 13 amino acids long. The germline V gene encodes CDR1 LNHDA and CDR2 SQIVND (reference sequence). Trimming stripped 5 bases from V and 2 bases from J, with 10 bases between. As DNA, the CDR3 is TGTGCCAGTAGTGCGACAGCCACCTACGAGCAGTACTTC. It codes for CASSATATYEQYF.

The chain uses TRBV20-1 and TRBJ1-6, with 7 bases that match TRBD1. Germline CDR1 reads DFQATT; CDR2 reads SNEGSKA (reference sequence). V shed 0 bases and J 10 bases; nucleotides not matched to a gene: 9. The CDR3 extends over 15 amino acids. CDR3 protein: CSARDFDREASPLHF. DNA for the CDR3: TGCAGTGCTAGAGATTTTGACAGGGAGGCATCACCCCTCCACTTT.

This clonotype has a count of ten or more. The V call is TRBV12-3 or TRBV12-4, the J call TRBJ1-5; D not certain. CDR3 length: 15 residues. Trimming took off 1 base at V and 6 bases at J, with 13 bases between the two ends. CDR3 in amino acids: CASSLGSAYGQPQHF. CDR3 DNA: TGTGCCAGCAGTTTAGGTAGCGCGTACGGTCAGCCCCAGCATTTT.

This clonotype was found many times. The chain couples TRBV11-2 to TRBJ1-1, with D hard to call. CDR3 length: 12 residues. Germline loops: CDR1 SGHAT, CDR2 FQNNGV. V was shortened by 1 base and J by 4 bases, with 4 bases between the two germline ends. DNA of the CDR3: TGTGCCAGCAGCTTAGGGGCCACTGAAGCTTTCTTT. It translates to CASSLGATEAFF.